The 18 T cell receptor beta chains in this list originate from one sample, sequenced in a study of pediatric ulcerative colitis. The method was immunoSEQ multiplex PCR; TCRdb's version includes in-frame clones alone and lacks a portion of them. The sample contains tens of thousands of clones, 75% to 90% of which appear only once. Sequenced input: blood. The receptors originated from a girl between 10 and 17 years old with moderate ulcerative colitis.

Only one count was recorded for this clone. This rearrangement joins TRBV7-9 to TRBJ1-1; TRBD1 might be the D (6 bases). Germline CDR1 is SEHNR and CDR2 is FQNEAQ (reference sequence). CDR3 length equals 14 residues. V was pared by 5 bases and J by 1 base, with 11 bases between. CDR3 sequence reads: CASSRGLPNTEAFF. DNA for the CDR3: TGTGCCAGCAGCCGGGGGCTCCCGAACACTGAAGCTTTCTTT.

The rearrangement links TRBV29-1 to TRBJ2-7, with unresolved D. Germline loops: CDR1 SQVTM, CDR2 ANQGSEA. V was shortened by 6 bases and J by 0 bases, with 12 bases between the two germline ends. The CDR3 consists of 13 residues. Written as DNA, the CDR3 is TGCAGCGTCCTTGCTAAAAGCTCCTACGAGCAGTACTTC. It codes for CSVLAKSSYEQYF.

V is TRBV19 and J is TRBJ2-3, with unresolved D. The CDR3 is 15 residues long. Germline V gene data show CDR1 as LNHDA and CDR2 as SQIVND (reference sequence). Trimming removed 2 bases from V and 0 bases from J, with 9 bases in between. The CDR3 DNA is TGTGCCAGTAGTATACAGCCTTCTAGCACAGATACGCAGTATTTT. It specifies CASSIQPSSTDTQYF.

This chain joins TRBV5-8 and TRBJ1-4, with D unclear. Germline loops: CDR1 SGHTS, CDR2 YDEGEE. This CDR3 is 15 amino acids long. V was pared by 0 bases and J by 0 bases, with 6 bases between. DNA of the CDR3: TGTGCCAGCAGCTTGGGGGCAGCAACTAATGAAAAACTGTTTTTT. Protein: CASSLGAATNEKLFF.

V usage is TRBV6-6 and J usage is TRBJ1-1; no clear D gene. Trimming shortened V by 2 bases and J by 10 bases, and 5 bases separated the two germline ends. Germline V gene data show CDR1 as MNHNY and CDR2 as SVGAGI (reference sequence). This CDR3 has 10 residues. The CDR3 sequence is CASSYRGAFF. DNA of the CDR3: TGTGCCAGCAGTTACCGAGGAGCTTTCTTT.

The rearrangement links TRBV29-1 to TRBJ1-2, with D uncertain. Germline CDR1 and CDR2: SQVTM and ANQGSEA. This CDR3 region has 12 residues. The V gene lost 1 base and the J gene lost 5 bases, with 8 bases spanning the gap. CDR3 in amino acids: CSVEAGSYGYTF. The CDR3 DNA follows: TGCAGCGTTGAAGCTGGTTCTTATGGCTACACCTTC.

The V call is TRBV29-1, the J call TRBJ2-7; D tentatively reads TRBD1 or TRBD2 (5 bases each). V was trimmed by 6 bases and J by 3 bases, leaving 12 bases between them. Germline values: CDR1 SQVTM, CDR2 ANQGSEA. The CDR3 totals 12 residues. The CDR3 loop is CSVQGRSYEQYF. DNA for the CDR3: TGCAGCGTCCAGGGACGGAGCTACGAGCAGTACTTC.

This chain connects TRBV11-3 to TRBJ2-1; a weak D match, TRBD1 (5 bases). CDR1 is SGHNT, CDR2 YENEEA, per germline. V was clipped by 4 bases and J by 5 bases, with 18 bases between them. The CDR3 is 16 amino acids. The CDR3 here is CASSSRVGLTNNEQFF. The CDR3 nucleotides read TGTGCCAGCAGCTCCAGGGTGGGGCTCACAAACAATGAGCAGTTCTTC.

The V call is TRBV6-5, the J call TRBJ2-1, with TRBD2 matching over 7 bases. The CDR3 covers 12 residues. Trimming at V came to 6 bases and at J to 12 bases, leaving 8 bases not matched to a gene. Germline CDR1 reads MNHEY; CDR2 reads SVGAGI. CDR3 amino acids: CASSTLTSRQFF. The CDR3 nucleotides are TGTGCCAGCAGCACCCTGACTAGCCGGCAGTTCTTC.

The chain has TRBV18 and TRBJ1-2; D is uncertain. The V end lost 3 bases, the J end lost 4 bases, and 9 bases lay between the germline ends. CDR3 length equals 13 residues. Germline lookup yields CDR1 KGHSH and CDR2 LQKENI. For the CDR3, the DNA is TGTGCCAGCTCACCCGGCGGAGGCTATGGCTACACCTTC. Its translation is CASSPGGGYGYTF.

The chain joins TRBV6-1 to TRBJ1-3; D ambiguous. Looked up from germline, CDR1 is MNHNS and CDR2 is SASEGT. The CDR3 spans 13 residues. V dropped 3 bases and J dropped 7 bases, with 10 bases sitting between them. The CDR3 loop reads CASSESPANTIYF. The CDR3 nucleotides read TGTGCCAGCAGTGAGTCACCAGCGAACACCATATATTTT.

The rearrangement joins TRBV4-3 to TRBJ1-1; D call uncertain. Germline lookup yields CDR1 LGHNA and CDR2 YSLEER. The CDR3 is made up of 13 amino acids. The V gene lost 0 bases and the J gene lost 2 bases, with 4 bases spanning the gap. The CDR3 nucleotides read TGCGCCAGCAGCCAAGATTTAAACACTGAAGCTTTCTTT. Translation: CASSQDLNTEAFF.

V usage is TRBV6-5 and J usage is TRBJ1-5; 9 bases agree with TRBD1. Germline CDR1 and CDR2: MNHEY and SVGAGI. The CDR3 contains 14 residues. V lost 6 bases, J lost 6 bases, and 6 bases stayed unmatched. The CDR3 reads CASRRQGEGQPQHF. The CDR3 DNA follows: TGTGCCAGCAGACGACAGGGGGAAGGTCAGCCCCAGCATTTT.

V usage is TRBV18 and J usage is TRBJ1-1; D is perhaps TRBD1 (5 bases). In germline, CDR1 is KGHSH, CDR2 LQKENI. This CDR3 contains 13 residues. V gave up 6 bases and J gave up 1 base, with 9 bases separating them. Written as DNA, the CDR3 is TGTGCCAGCTCCGAGACAGCGAACACTGAAGCTTTCTTT. This codes for CASSETANTEAFF.

The V call is TRBV6-5, the J call TRBJ1-1, with TRBD1 matching 7 bases. Looked up from germline, CDR1 is MNHEY and CDR2 is SVGAGI. This CDR3 is built from 15 residues. Trimming cost V 6 bases and J 1 base; bases outside gene matches: 8. CDR3 sequence (DNA): TGTGCCAGCAGGTCCCCGGGACAGCCGAACACTGAAGCTTTCTTT. It translates to CASRSPGQPNTEAFF.

The J gene is TRBJ1-1, the V gene TRBV5-1; 10 bases are shared with TRBD1. CDR3 size: 15 residues. Germline CDR1 is SGHRS and CDR2 is YFSETQ. V dropped 0 bases and J dropped 3; count of bases not matched to a gene: 2. The CDR3 sequence is CASSLGGTGDTEAFF. CDR3 nucleotide sequence: TGCGCCAGCAGCTTGGGTGGGACAGGGGACACTGAAGCTTTCTTT.

This chain links TRBV9 with TRBJ1-2; D may be TRBD1 (6 bases). Germline CDR1 and CDR2: SGDLS and YYNGEE. This CDR3 is 15 amino acids long. The V gene lost 3 bases and the J gene lost 3 bases, with 15 bases spanning the gap. The CDR3 nucleotides read TGTGCCAGCAGCGGGTACAGGGTGAGGGACTATGGCTACACCTTC. Amino acids: CASSGYRVRDYGYTF.

The chain joins TRBV18 to TRBJ1-1; TRBD1 might be the D (5 bases). Looked up from germline, CDR1 is KGHSH and CDR2 is LQKENI. The length of the CDR3 is 14 residues. V lost 3 bases and J 0 bases, leaving 8 bases between the germline ends. The chain's CDR3 is CASSPTVLNTEAFF. The DNA of the CDR3 is TGTGCCAGCTCACCGACAGTACTGAACACTGAAGCTTTCTTT. Full variable domain (missing parts from reference TRBV18 and TRBJ1-1): NAGVMQNPRHLVRRRGQEARLRCSPMKGHSHVYWYRQLPEEGLKFMVYLQKENIIDESGMPKERFSAEFPKEGPSILRIQQVVRGDSAAYFCASSPTVLNTEAFFGQGTRLTVV.